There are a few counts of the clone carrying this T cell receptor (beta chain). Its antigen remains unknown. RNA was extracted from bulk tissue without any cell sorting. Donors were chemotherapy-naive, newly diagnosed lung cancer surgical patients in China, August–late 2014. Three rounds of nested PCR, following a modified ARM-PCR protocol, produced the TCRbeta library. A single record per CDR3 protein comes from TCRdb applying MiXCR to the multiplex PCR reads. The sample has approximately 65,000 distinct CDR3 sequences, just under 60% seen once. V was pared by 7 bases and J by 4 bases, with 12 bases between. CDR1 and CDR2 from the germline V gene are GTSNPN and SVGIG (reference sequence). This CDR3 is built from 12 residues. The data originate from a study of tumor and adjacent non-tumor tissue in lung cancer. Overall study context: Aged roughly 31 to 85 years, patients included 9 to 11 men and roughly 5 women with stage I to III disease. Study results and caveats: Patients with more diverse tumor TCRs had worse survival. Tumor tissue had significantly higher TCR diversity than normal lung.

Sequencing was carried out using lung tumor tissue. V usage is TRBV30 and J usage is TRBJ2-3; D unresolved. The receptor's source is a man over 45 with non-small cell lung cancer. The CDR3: CASPGRADTQYF. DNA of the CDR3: TGTGCCTCCCCCGGGCGAGCAGATACGCAGTATTTT.